This is a list of T cell receptor beta chains from one sample in a study of technical replicates of blood from a handful of donors. The assay was immunoSEQ multiplex PCR, and TCRdb's table has in-frame clones only and misses some. The sample lists roughly 70,000 clones, 85% to 95% occurring once. The source material was T cells isolated from PBMCs. These TCRs come from a human donor in good health. CDR3s include the opening cysteine and the closing phenylalanine or tryptophan. The D gene is left open where the match is weak. Size tells how often a clone was seen (once, few, many) or the class of an expanded clone, and some rows leave it out.

TRBV11-3	NA	TRBJ2-7	NA	CASSRGRDYEQYF	TGTGCCAGCAGCCGAGGCAGAGACTACGAGCAGTACTTC
TRBV19	NA	TRBJ2-7	NA	CASSVGLRGAEQYF	TGTGCCAGTAGTGTGGGACTCCGAGGCGCCGAGCAGTACTTC
TRBV7-6	NA	TRBJ1-2	NA	CASSPQEGNGYTF	TGTGCCAGCAGCCCACAGGAAGGGAACGGCTACACCTTC
TRBV2	NA	TRBJ1-2	NA	CARSVVGDFYGYTF	TGTGCCAGAAGCGTCGTCGGGGATTTCTATGGCTACACCTTC
TRBV30	TRBD1	TRBJ2-7	NA	CAWSPGQGYLGYF	TGTGCCTGGAGCCCGGGACAGGGCTATCTAGGATACTTC
TRBV5-4	TRBD1	TRBJ2-7	once	CASSFKGQPYEQYF	TGTGCCAGCAGCTTCAAGGGACAGCCATACGAGCAGTACTTC
TRBV11-2	NA	TRBJ2-3	NA	CASSPLRRDQANTQYF	TGTGCCAGCAGCCCCTTAAGACGGGATCAAGCCAATACGCAGTATTTT
TRBV6-5	TRBD1	TRBJ2-7	NA	CASSPTGGSPKQYF	TGTGCCAGCAGTCCCACAGGGGGCTCCCCCAAGCAGTACTTC
TRBV4-1	NA	TRBJ2-1	NA	CASSQDRAGGHNEQFF	TGCGCCAGCAGCCAAGATAGGGCCGGGGGGCACAATGAGCAGTTCTTC
TRBV10-3	NA	TRBJ1-2	NA	CAISPSIEDIAGYTF	TGTGCCATCAGTCCCAGTATAGAAGATATAGCTGGCTACACCTTC
TRBV4-1	NA	TRBJ2-1	NA	CASTQVGVDEQFF	TGCGCCAGCACCCAGGTCGGAGTCGATGAGCAGTTCTTC
TRBV5-1	TRBD2	TRBJ2-1	NA	CASTSTAGITGQFF	TGCGCCAGCACCAGCACAGCGGGGATTACCGGGCAGTTCTTC
TRBV7-3	NA	TRBJ2-1	NA	CASSLRLGISYNEQFF	TGTGCCAGCAGCTTAAGACTAGGAATCTCCTACAATGAGCAGTTCTTC
TRBV27	TRBD2	TRBJ2-1	NA	CASSSTDPGLAEYNEQFF	TGTGCCAGCAGTTCTACTGACCCGGGACTAGCGGAGTACAATGAGCAGTTCTTC
TRBV4-1	TRBD2	TRBJ2-7	NA	CASSQGWEGSTYEQYF	TGCGCCAGCAGCCAAGGGTGGGAGGGGTCCACCTACGAGCAGTACTTC
TRBV7-3	NA	TRBJ2-1	NA	CASSLSQNSYNEQFF	TGTGCCAGCAGCTTATCACAGAACTCCTACAATGAGCAGTTCTTC
TRBV7-9	TRBD1	TRBJ1-1	NA	CAAGDRNTEAFF	TGTGCCGCCGGGGACAGGAACACTGAAGCTTTCTTT
TRBV5-6	NA	TRBJ1-5	once	CASSLTGNQPQHF	TGTGCCAGCAGCTTGACGGGAAATCAGCCCCAGCATTTT
TRBV4-1	NA	TRBJ1-1	NA	CASSTRLLNTEAFF	TGCGCCAGCAGCACACGACTGCTGAACACTGAAGCTTTCTTT
TRBV11-3	TRBD2	TRBJ2-1	NA	CASSLELLAYNEQFF	TGTGCCAGCAGCTTAGAACTACTAGCGTACAATGAGCAGTTCTTC
TRBV10-3	TRBD2	TRBJ2-3	NA	CAISVGSGSTDTQYF	TGTGCCATCAGTGTCGGCAGCGGGAGTACAGATACGCAGTATTTT
TRBV29-1	NA	TRBJ1-2	NA	CSVASVLANYGYTF	TGCAGCGTTGCATCCGTTCTGGCCAACTATGGCTACACCTTC
TRBV28	NA	TRBJ1-4	NA	CASSPIQGVGEKLFF	TGTGCCAGCAGTCCCATACAGGGAGTAGGTGAAAAACTGTTTTTT
TRBV29-1	NA	TRBJ1-2	NA	CSVEDLRFGQPLLFNYGYTF	TGCAGCGTTGAAGATCTTAGGTTTGGACAGCCCCTACTTTTTAACTATGGCTACACCTTC
TRBV10-1	NA	TRBJ1-5	NA	CASSTGRGQPQHF	TGCGCCAGCAGTACAGGGAGAGGTCAGCCCCAGCATTTT
TRBV10-3	TRBD1	TRBJ1-2	NA	CAISETKIRDSLTYGYTF	TGTGCCATCAGTGAGACGAAAATCCGGGACAGCCTCACCTATGGCTACACCTTC
TRBV6-1	TRBD1	TRBJ2-7	NA	CASSGTGGYEQYF	TGTGCCAGCAGCGGGACAGGGGGCTACGAGCAGTACTTC
TRBV15	TRBD2	TRBJ2-1	NA	CATSGGLAGYNEQFF	TGTGCCACCAGCGGGGGACTAGCGGGTTACAATGAGCAGTTCTTC
TRBV7-9	NA	TRBJ1-1	few	CASSLEVSAGTEAFF	TGTGCCAGCAGCTTGGAAGTTTCGGCAGGCACTGAAGCTTTCTTT
TRBV11-3	TRBD2	TRBJ2-2	NA	CASSSLAGDGELFF	TGTGCCAGCAGCTCACTAGCGGGGGACGGGGAGCTGTTTTTT
TRBV25-1	NA	TRBJ1-1	NA	CASSEWETGEAFF	TGTGCCAGCAGTGAATGGGAAACAGGTGAAGCTTTCTTT
TRBV6-5	TRBD1	TRBJ1-5	NA	CASSYSGTGSVQPQHF	TGTGCCAGCAGTTACTCGGGGACAGGGTCGGTACAGCCCCAGCATTTT
TRBV7-2	TRBD1	TRBJ1-2	NA	CASSPQGTGGTNYGYTF	TGTGCCAGCAGCCCTCAGGGGACAGGGGGCACCAACTATGGCTACACCTTC
TRBV29-1	NA	TRBJ2-2	NA	CSTLTGGAGGELFF	TGCAGCACCCTGACTGGGGGCGCCGGCGGGGAGCTGTTTTTT
TRBV29-1	TRBD1	TRBJ2-7	NA	CSVLGTGGSYEQYF	TGCAGCGTGCTGGGGACAGGGGGCTCCTACGAGCAGTACTTC
TRBV2	NA	TRBJ1-4	NA	CASREGTVEKLFF	TGTGCCAGCAGAGAGGGAACTGTAGAAAAACTGTTTTTT